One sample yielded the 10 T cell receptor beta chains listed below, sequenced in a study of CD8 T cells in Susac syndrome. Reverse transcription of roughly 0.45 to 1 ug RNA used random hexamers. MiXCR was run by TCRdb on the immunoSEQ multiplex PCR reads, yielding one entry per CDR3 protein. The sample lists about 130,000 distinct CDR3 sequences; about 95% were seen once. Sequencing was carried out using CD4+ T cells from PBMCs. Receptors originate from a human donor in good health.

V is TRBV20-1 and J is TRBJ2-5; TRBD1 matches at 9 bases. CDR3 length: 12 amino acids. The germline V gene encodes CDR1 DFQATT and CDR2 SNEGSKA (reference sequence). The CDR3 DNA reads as TGCAGGGCCACAGGGGGCTCCCAGACCCAGTACTTC. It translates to CRATGGSQTQYF.

The DNA of the CDR3 is TGTGCCAGCGGGGACAGGGTTAACACTGAAGCTTTCTTT. Translating gives CASGDRVNTEAFF. V gene TRBV28 combines with J gene TRBJ1-1, with TRBD1 identical over 9 bases. Germline-derived CDR1 and CDR2 are MDHEN and SYDVKM. V shed 8 bases and J 2 bases; nucleotides not matched to a gene: 3. The CDR3 consists of 13 residues.

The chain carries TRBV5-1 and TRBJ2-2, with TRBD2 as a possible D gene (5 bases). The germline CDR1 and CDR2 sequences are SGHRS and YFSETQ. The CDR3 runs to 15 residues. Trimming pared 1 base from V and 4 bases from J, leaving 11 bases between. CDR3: CASSLSGYSTGELFF. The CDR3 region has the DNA TGCGCCAGCAGCTTGTCGGGATATAGCACCGGGGAGCTGTTTTTT.

The CDR3 protein is CSALGTSPYEQYF. CDR3 DNA sequence: TGCAGTGCTCTGGGGACTAGCCCATACGAGCAGTACTTC. The chain has TRBV20-1 and TRBJ2-7; TRBD2 aligns across 9 bases. The CDR3 consists of 13 residues. The germline V gene encodes CDR1 DFQATT and CDR2 SNEGSKA (reference sequence). V lost 5 bases and J lost 4; bases outside the gene matches: 6.

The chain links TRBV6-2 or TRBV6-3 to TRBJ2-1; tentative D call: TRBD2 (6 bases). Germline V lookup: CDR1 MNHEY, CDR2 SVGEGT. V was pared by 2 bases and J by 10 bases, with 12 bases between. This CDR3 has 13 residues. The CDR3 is CASSYLSGPEQFF. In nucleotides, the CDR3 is TGTGCCAGCAGTTACCTGAGCGGGCCCGAGCAGTTCTTC.

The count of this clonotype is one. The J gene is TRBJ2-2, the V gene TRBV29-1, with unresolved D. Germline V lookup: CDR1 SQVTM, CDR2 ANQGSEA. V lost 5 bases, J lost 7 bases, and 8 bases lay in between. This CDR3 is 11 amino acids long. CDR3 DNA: TGCAGCGTTCTTTTACGCGGGGAGCTGTTTTTT. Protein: CSVLLRGELFF.

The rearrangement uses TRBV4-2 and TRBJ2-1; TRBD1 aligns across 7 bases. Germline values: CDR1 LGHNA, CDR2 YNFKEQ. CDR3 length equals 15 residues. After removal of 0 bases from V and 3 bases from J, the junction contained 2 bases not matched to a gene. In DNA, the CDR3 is TGTGCCAGCAGCCAAGAAGGGACAGTCTACAATGAGCAGTTCTTC. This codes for CASSQEGTVYNEQFF.

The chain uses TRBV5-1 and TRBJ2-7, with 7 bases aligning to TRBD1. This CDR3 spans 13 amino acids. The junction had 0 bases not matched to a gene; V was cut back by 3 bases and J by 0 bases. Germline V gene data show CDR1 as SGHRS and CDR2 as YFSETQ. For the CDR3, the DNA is TGCGCCAGCAGCTGGGACAGCTCCTACGAGCAGTACTTC. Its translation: CASSWDSSYEQYF. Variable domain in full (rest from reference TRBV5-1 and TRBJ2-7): KAGVTQTPRYLIKTRGQQVTLSCSPISGHRSVSWYQQTPGQGLQFLFEYFSETQRNKGNFPGRFSGRQFSNSRSEMNVSTLELGDSALYLCASSWDSSYEQYFGPGTRLTVT.

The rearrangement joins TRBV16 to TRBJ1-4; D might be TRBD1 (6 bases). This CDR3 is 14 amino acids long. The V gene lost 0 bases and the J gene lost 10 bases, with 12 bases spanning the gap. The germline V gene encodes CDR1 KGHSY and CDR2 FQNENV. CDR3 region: CASSQSPKGGKLFF. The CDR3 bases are TGTGCCAGCAGCCAATCGCCTAAAGGGGGAAAACTGTTTTTT.

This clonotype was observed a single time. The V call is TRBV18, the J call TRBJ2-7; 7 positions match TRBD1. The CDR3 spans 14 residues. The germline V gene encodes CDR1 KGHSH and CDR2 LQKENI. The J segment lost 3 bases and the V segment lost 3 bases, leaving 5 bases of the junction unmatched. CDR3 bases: TGTGCCAGCTCACCGGGACAGCAGTTCTACGAGCAGTACTTC. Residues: CASSPGQQFYEQYF.